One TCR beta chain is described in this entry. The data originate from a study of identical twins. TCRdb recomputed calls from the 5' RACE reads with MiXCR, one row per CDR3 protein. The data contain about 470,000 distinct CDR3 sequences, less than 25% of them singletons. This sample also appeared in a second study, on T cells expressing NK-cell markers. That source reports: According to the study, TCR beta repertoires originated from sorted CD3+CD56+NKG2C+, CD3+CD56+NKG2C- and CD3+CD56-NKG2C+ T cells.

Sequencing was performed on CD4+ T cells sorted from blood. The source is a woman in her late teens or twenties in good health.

CDR3 sequence (DNA): TGCAGTGCTAGAACACTCACAGGAGACACTGAAGCTTTCTTT. Protein: CSARTLTGDTEAFF. The chain links TRBV20-1 to TRBJ1-1; D is perhaps TRBD1 (5 bases). Deletions cut 2 bases from V and 3 bases from J, with 13 bases between. CDR1 DFQATT and CDR2 SNEGSKA come from the germline V gene (reference sequence). The length of the CDR3 is 14 residues.